The rows below give T cell receptor beta chains drawn from one sample of a study of blood T cell repertoires in COVID-19. Clones were read by immunoSEQ multiplex PCR, and TCRdb kept only the in-frame ones, dropping some. Of over 200,000 clones in the sample, approximately 79% are singletons; the top ten hold about 5%. The sequencing sample was made of peripheral blood. These TCRs come from a human donor in a cohort sampled during active COVID-19. The conserved cysteine and the conserved F or W are not part of the CDR3 here.

J gene,V gene,CDR3 protein
TRBJ2-3,TRBV7-9,ASSRLGDTDTQY
TRBJ2-3,TRBV3-1/TRBV3-2,ASSQVGVDTQY
TRBJ2-1,TRBV2,ASSQREGLYEQF
TRBJ2-7,TRBV6-1,ASSDQGGSYEQY
TRBJ2-1,TRBV28,ASRSLLAGGYNEQF
TRBJ1-5,TRBV3-1/TRBV3-2,ASSQETGSNQPQH
TRBJ1-5,TRBV7-2,ASSPWGGQPQH
TRBJ2-2,TRBV5-6,ASTGVGTGELF
TRBJ2-7,TRBV28,ASSSPGTGKAYEQY
TRBJ2-7,TRBV9,ASSVGLADSYEQY
TRBJ2-7,TRBV9,ASSPGTGSFSSYEQY
TRBJ2-7,TRBV30,AWSVGTAGAYEQY
TRBJ2-1,TRBV29-1,SVEESGEQF
TRBJ2-4,TRBV7-8,ASSLGGHPAKNIQY
TRBJ2-7,TRBV5-1,ASSLEGGWTYEQY
TRBJ1-1,TRBV5-1,ASSRSGTGTIYTEAF
TRBJ2-7,TRBV30,AWKEEGGDFIYEQY
TRBJ2-1,TRBV27,ASSPGTSGRSDEQF
TRBJ1-1,TRBV19,ASSRSSSRFLEAF
TRBJ1-2,TRBV28,ASSFGNNYGYT
TRBJ2-7,TRBV5-6,ASSLTREQY
TRBJ2-1,TRBV10-3,ATAAWGLAGEGNEQF
TRBJ2-3,TRBV20-1,SASHRDRGITDTQY
TRBJ2-7,TRBV27,ASSPTQGYYEQY
TRBJ1-2,TRBV27,ASSLSVPRGLYGYT
TRBJ1-5,TRBV28,ASSLVGQGAGNQPQH
TRBJ2-5,TRBV7-2,ASSLALRLAGETQY
TRBJ2-7,TRBV4-3,ASSQDRRAYEQY
TRBJ1-2,TRBV28,ASSIEDYGYT
TRBJ2-7,TRBV28,ASDRLAGGYEQY